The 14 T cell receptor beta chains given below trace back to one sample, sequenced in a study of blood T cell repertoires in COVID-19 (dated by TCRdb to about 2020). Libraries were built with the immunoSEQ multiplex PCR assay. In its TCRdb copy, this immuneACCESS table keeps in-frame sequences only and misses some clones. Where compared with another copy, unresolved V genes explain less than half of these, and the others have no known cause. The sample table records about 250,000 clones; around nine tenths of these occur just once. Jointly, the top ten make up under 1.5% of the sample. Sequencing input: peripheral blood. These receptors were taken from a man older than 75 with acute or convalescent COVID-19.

CDR3 nucleotides: TGTGCCAGCAGTTTGTACGGCGGCTCCTACGAGCAGTACTTC. This codes for CASSLYGGSYEQYF. The chain is built from TRBV27 and TRBJ2-7; D gene ambiguous. V was clipped by 3 bases and J by 0 bases, with 9 bases between them. CDR3 length equals 14 residues. Germline V CDR1 and CDR2: MNHEY, SMNVEV (reference sequence).

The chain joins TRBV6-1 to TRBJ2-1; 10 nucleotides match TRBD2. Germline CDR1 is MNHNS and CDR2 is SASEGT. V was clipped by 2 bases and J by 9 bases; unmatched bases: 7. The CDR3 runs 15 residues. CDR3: CASSELGLAGAEQFF. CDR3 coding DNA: TGTGCCAGCAGTGAATTGGGGCTAGCGGGGGCTGAGCAGTTCTTC.

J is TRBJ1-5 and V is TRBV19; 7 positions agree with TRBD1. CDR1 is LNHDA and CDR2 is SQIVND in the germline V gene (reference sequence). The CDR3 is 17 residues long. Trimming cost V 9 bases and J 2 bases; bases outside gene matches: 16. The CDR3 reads CASLGTDVPGGNQPQHF. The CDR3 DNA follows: TGTGCCAGCCTCGGGACAGATGTCCCGGGGGGCAATCAGCCCCAGCATTTT.

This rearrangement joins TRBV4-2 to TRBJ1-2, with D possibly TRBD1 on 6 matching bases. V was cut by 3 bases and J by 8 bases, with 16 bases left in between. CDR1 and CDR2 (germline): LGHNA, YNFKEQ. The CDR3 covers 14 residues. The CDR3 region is CASSQAGTFYGYTF. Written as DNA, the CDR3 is TGTGCCAGCAGCCAGGCCGGGACATTTTACGGCTACACCTTC.

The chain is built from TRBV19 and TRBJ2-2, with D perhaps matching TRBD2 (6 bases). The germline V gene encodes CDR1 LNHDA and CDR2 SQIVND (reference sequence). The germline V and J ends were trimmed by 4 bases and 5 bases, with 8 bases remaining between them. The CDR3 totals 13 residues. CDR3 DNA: TGTGCCAGTAGTAATGGGGGGACCGGGGAGCTGTTTTTT. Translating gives CASSNGGTGELFF.

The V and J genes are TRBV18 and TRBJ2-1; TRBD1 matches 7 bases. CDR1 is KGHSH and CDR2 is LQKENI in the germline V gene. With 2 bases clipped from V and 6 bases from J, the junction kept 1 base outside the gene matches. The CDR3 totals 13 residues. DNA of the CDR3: TGTGCCAGCTCACCAGACAGGGTCAATGAGCAGTTCTTC. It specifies CASSPDRVNEQFF. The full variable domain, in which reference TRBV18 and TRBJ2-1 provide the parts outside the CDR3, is NAGVMQNPRHLVRRRGQEARLRCSPMKGHSHVYWYRQLPEEGLKFMVYLQKENIIDESGMPKERFSAEFPKEGPSILRIQQVVRGDSAAYFCASSPDRVNEQFFGPGTRLTVL.

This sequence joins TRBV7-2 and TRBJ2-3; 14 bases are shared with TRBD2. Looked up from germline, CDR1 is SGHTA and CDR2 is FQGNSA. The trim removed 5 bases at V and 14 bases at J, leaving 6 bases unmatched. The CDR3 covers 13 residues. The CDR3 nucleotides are TGTGCCAGCAGCCCGGGGACTAGCGGGAGTAGGTATTTT. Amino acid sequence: CASSPGTSGSRYF. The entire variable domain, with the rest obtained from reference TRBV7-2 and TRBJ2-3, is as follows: GAGVSQSPSNKVTEKGKDVELRCDPISGHTALYWYRQSLGQGLEFLIYFQGNSAPDKSGLPSDRFSAERTGGSVSTLTIQRTQQEDSAVYLCASSPGTSGSRYFGPGTRLTVL.

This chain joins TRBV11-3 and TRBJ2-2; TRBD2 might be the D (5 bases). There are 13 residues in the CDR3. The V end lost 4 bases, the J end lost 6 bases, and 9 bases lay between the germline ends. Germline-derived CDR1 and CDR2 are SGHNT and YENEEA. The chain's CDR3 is CASSSSHPGELFF. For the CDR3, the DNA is TGTGCCAGCAGCTCTAGCCACCCCGGGGAGCTGTTTTTT.

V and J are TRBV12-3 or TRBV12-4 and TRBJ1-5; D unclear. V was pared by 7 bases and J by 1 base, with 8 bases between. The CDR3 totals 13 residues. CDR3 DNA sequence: TGTGCCAGCACCCACACCAGCAATCAGCCCCAGCATTTT. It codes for CASTHTSNQPQHF.

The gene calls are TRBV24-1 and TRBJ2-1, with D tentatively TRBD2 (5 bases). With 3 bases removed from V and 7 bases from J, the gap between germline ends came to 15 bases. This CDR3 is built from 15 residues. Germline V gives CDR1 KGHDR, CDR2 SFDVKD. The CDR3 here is CATSDHSASGNEQFF. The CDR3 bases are TGTGCCACCAGTGATCACAGCGCATCGGGGAATGAGCAGTTCTTC.

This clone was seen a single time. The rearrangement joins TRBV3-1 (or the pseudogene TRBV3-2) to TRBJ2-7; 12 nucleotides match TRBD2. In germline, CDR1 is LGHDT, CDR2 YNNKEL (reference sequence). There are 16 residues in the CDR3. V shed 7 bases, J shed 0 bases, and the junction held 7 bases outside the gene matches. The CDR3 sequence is CASNLPGLAGSYEQYF. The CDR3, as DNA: TGTGCCAGCAATCTCCCGGGACTAGCGGGCTCCTACGAGCAGTACTTC.

Written as DNA, the CDR3 is TGTGCCAGCAGCTTCACGGAGGGTGAAGCTTTCTTT. Encoded protein: CASSFTEGEAFF. The chain is built from TRBV9 and TRBJ1-1; D is unclear. This CDR3 contains 12 residues. V was shortened by 4 bases and J by 7 bases, with 11 bases between the two germline ends. The germline V gene encodes CDR1 SGDLS and CDR2 YYNGEE.

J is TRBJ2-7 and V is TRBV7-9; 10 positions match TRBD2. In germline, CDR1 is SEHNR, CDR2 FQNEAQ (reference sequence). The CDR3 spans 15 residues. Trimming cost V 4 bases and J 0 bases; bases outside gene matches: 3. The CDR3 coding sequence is TGTGCCAGCAGCTCATGGACTAGCGGCTCCTACGAGCAGTACTTC. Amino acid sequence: CASSSWTSGSYEQYF.

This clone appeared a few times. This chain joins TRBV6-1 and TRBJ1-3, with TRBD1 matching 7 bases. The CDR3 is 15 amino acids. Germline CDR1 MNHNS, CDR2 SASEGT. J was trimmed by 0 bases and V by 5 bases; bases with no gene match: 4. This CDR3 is CASSNRDSSGNTIYF. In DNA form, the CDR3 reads TGTGCCAGCAGTAACCGGGACAGCTCTGGAAACACCATATATTTT.